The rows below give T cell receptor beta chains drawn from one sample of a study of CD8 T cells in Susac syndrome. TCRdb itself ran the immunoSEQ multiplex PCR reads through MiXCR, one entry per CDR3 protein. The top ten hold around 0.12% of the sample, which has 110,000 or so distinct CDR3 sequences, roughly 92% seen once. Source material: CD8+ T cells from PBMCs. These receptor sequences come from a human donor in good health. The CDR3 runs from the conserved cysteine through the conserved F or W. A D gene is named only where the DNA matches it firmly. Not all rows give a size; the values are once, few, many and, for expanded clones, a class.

CDR3 DNA: TGTGCCAGTGAGTTGTGGTCTGGGGCCAACGTCCTGACTTTC
CDR3 protein: CASELWSGANVLTF
D gene: -
J gene: TRBJ2-6
clone size: -
V gene: TRBV19

CDR3 DNA: TGCAGTGCTAGGGCGGACAGAAATCAGCCCCAGCATTTT
CDR3 protein: CSARADRNQPQHF
D gene: -
J gene: TRBJ1-5
clone size: -
V gene: TRBV20-1

CDR3 DNA: TGTGCCAGCAGCTTTGGACTAGCCGGCGCCGAGCAGTACTTC
CDR3 protein: CASSFGLAGAEQYF
D gene: TRBD2
J gene: TRBJ2-7
clone size: once
V gene: TRBV7-2

CDR3 DNA: TGTGCCAGCAGCTTAGAGACGGGACAGGGTTATGAAAAACTGTTTTTT
CDR3 protein: CASSLETGQGYEKLFF
D gene: TRBD1
J gene: TRBJ1-4
clone size: -
V gene: TRBV7-2

CDR3 DNA: TGTGCCAGCAACTGGAAAGGGGACGGGGAGCTGTTTTTT
CDR3 protein: CASNWKGDGELFF
D gene: -
J gene: TRBJ2-2
clone size: -
V gene: TRBV6-2/TRBV6-3

CDR3 DNA: TGTGCCAGCACGGCGGGTTTCGCAGAGACCCAGTACTTC
CDR3 protein: CASTAGFAETQYF
D gene: -
J gene: TRBJ2-5
clone size: -
V gene: TRBV25-1

CDR3 DNA: TGTGCCAGCAGCTTGAGCTCGGGACCCCTGAGCGATGAGCAGTTCTTC
CDR3 protein: CASSLSSGPLSDEQFF
D gene: -
J gene: TRBJ2-1
clone size: -
V gene: TRBV7-2

CDR3 DNA: TGCAGTGCTAGAGATCGGGGGACCGGGGAGCTGTTTTTT
CDR3 protein: CSARDRGTGELFF
D gene: -
J gene: TRBJ2-2
clone size: -
V gene: TRBV20-1

CDR3 DNA: TGTGCCACCAGTGACGTTCACAGGGGGCGGAATGAGCAGTTCTTC
CDR3 protein: CATSDVHRGRNEQFF
D gene: TRBD1
J gene: TRBJ2-1
clone size: -
V gene: TRBV24-1

CDR3 DNA: TGTGCCAGCACCGCTGAGAGGACTAGCGGGAGCGGCAATGAGCAGTTCTTC
CDR3 protein: CASTAERTSGSGNEQFF
D gene: TRBD2
J gene: TRBJ2-1
clone size: -
V gene: TRBV12-3/TRBV12-4

CDR3 DNA: TGTGCCAGCAGCCTTAGGGGGTTGAACACTGAAGCTTTCTTT
CDR3 protein: CASSLRGLNTEAFF
D gene: -
J gene: TRBJ1-1
clone size: -
V gene: TRBV3-1

CDR3 DNA: TGCGCCAGCAGCCAATTGGGCGGCTCCTACGAGCAGTACTTC
CDR3 protein: CASSQLGGSYEQYF
D gene: -
J gene: TRBJ2-7
clone size: -
V gene: TRBV4-1

CDR3 DNA: TGCAGTGCTAGAGTCCGCGGGGGCCTATTCGATGAGCAGTTCTTC
CDR3 protein: CSARVRGGLFDEQFF
D gene: -
J gene: TRBJ2-1
clone size: -
V gene: TRBV20-1

CDR3 DNA: TGTGCCAGCAGGGACGGACAGGGGTTTGATGGCTACACCTTC
CDR3 protein: CASRDGQGFDGYTF
D gene: TRBD1
J gene: TRBJ1-2
clone size: -
V gene: TRBV27

CDR3 DNA: TGCGCCAGCCTCGGGACTTACGGGGAGACCCAGTACTTC
CDR3 protein: CASLGTYGETQYF
D gene: -
J gene: TRBJ2-5
clone size: -
V gene: TRBV10-2

CDR3 DNA: TGCAGTGCCGGCCCCAGCCCGGCTAATGAAAAACTGTTTTTT
CDR3 protein: CSAGPSPANEKLFF
D gene: -
J gene: TRBJ1-4
clone size: -
V gene: TRBV20-1

CDR3 DNA: TGTGCCAGCAGCTTGGGACAGGTGTCGGATTCCCAGTACTTC
CDR3 protein: CASSLGQVSDSQYF
D gene: -
J gene: TRBJ2-5
clone size: -
V gene: TRBV5-4

CDR3 DNA: TGTGCCAGCAGCTTGGGTAGCGGGGGTAAGAACTACGAGCAGTACTTC
CDR3 protein: CASSLGSGGKNYEQYF
D gene: TRBD2
J gene: TRBJ2-7
clone size: -
V gene: TRBV5-6

CDR3 DNA: TGTGCCAGCAGCTTAAGTAATCAGCCCCGGCATTTT
CDR3 protein: CASSLSNQPRHF
D gene: -
J gene: TRBJ1-5
clone size: once
V gene: TRBV7-2

CDR3 DNA: TGTGCCAGCAGCGCGTTGGGACAGGGGCGGACGGACTATGGCTACACCTTC
CDR3 protein: CASSALGQGRTDYGYTF
D gene: TRBD1
J gene: TRBJ1-2
clone size: -
V gene: TRBV9

CDR3 DNA: TGCAGTGCTAGTTCAAATGAGCAGTTCTTC
CDR3 protein: CSASSNEQFF
D gene: -
J gene: TRBJ2-1
clone size: -
V gene: TRBV20-1

CDR3 DNA: TGTGCCAGCAGTACCACAGGAGTGGCCTACGAGCAGTACTTC
CDR3 protein: CASSTTGVAYEQYF
D gene: -
J gene: TRBJ2-7
clone size: -
V gene: TRBV7-9

CDR3 DNA: TGTGCCAGCAGCTTAGAGCGATCAATAGCCAAAAACATTCAGTACTTC
CDR3 protein: CASSLERSIAKNIQYF
D gene: -
J gene: TRBJ2-4
clone size: -
V gene: TRBV7-8